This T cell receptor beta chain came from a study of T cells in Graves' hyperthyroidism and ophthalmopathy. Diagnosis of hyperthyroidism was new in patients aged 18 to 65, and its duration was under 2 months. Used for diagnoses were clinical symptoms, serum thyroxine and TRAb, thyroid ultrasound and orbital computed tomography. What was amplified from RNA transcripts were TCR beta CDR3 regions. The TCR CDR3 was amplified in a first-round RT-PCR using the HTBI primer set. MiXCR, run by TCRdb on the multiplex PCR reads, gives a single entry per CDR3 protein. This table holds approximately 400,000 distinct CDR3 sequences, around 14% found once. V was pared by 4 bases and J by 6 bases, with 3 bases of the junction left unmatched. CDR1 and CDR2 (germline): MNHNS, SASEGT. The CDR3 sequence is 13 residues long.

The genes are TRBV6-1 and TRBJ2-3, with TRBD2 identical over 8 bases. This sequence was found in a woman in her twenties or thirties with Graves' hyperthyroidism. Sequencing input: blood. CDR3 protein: CASSGTSWDTQYF. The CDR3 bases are TGTGCCAGCAGTGGGACTAGCTGGGATACGCAGTATTTT.